This is a list of T cell receptor beta chains from one sample in a study of cytomegalovirus exposure and HLA in healthy donors. Sequencing was performed with immunoSEQ multiplex PCR; in TCRdb, only in-frame clones are kept and a portion is missing. Of approximately 150,000 clones listed, 75% to 80% are singletons. The sequenced sample was PBMCs. These receptors all come from a male donor in good health and CMV-seronegative. Both conserved end residues are part of each CDR3. A D gene is named only where the DNA matches it firmly. Not every row has a clone size; where given, it reads once, few, many or a size class.

size: NA
J: TRBJ2-7
V: TRBV4-3
D: TRBD1
CDR3: CASSQDLGDRGFSEQYF
DNA: TGCGCCAGCAGCCAAGATCTCGGGGACAGGGGCTTTAGCGAGCAGTACTTC

size: NA
J: TRBJ2-7
V: TRBV27
D: NA
CDR3: CASSHDRDWPSYEQYF
DNA: TGTGCCAGCAGCCACGACCGGGACTGGCCCTCCTACGAGCAGTACTTC

size: NA
J: TRBJ1-1
V: TRBV19
D: NA
CDR3: CASIRPGTREAFF
DNA: TGTGCCAGTATCCGGCCAGGGACTCGTGAAGCTTTCTTT

size: NA
J: TRBJ1-2
V: TRBV4-2
D: NA
CDR3: CASSQVGALGYTF
DNA: TGTGCCAGCAGCCAAGTAGGGGCCCTTGGCTACACCTTC

size: NA
J: TRBJ2-7
V: TRBV5-1
D: TRBD1
CDR3: CASSLEGQGYEQYF
DNA: TGCGCCAGCAGCTTGGAGGGACAGGGATACGAGCAGTACTTC

size: NA
J: TRBJ1-1
V: TRBV7-2
D: NA
CDR3: CASRREKGVAEAFF
DNA: TGTGCCAGCAGAAGGGAGAAGGGGGTCGCTGAAGCTTTCTTT

size: NA
J: TRBJ2-7
V: TRBV7-9
D: TRBD1
CDR3: CSSSTRQGHEQYF
DNA: TGTTCCAGCAGCACAAGACAGGGCCACGAGCAGTACTTC

size: few
J: TRBJ2-7
V: TRBV7-9
D: NA
CDR3: CASSLPTQESQTYEQYF
DNA: TGTGCCAGCAGCCTACCGACACAAGAAAGCCAGACCTACGAGCAGTACTTC

size: NA
J: TRBJ1-2
V: TRBV19
D: NA
CDR3: CASSIPGGGNYGYTF
DNA: TGTGCCAGTAGTATCCCCGGGGGGGGCAACTATGGCTACACCTTC

size: NA
J: TRBJ1-4
V: TRBV6-5
D: NA
CDR3: CASSPVLSPEKLFF
DNA: TGTGCCAGCAGCCCCGTTTTAAGCCCCGAAAAACTGTTTTTT

size: NA
J: TRBJ2-7
V: TRBV18
D: TRBD2
CDR3: CASSPSTTSVYEQYF
DNA: TGTGCCAGCTCACCGTCAACGACTAGCGTATACGAGCAGTACTTC

size: NA
J: TRBJ2-2
V: TRBV11-2
D: TRBD1
CDR3: CASSPGQGLGELFF
DNA: TGTGCCAGCAGCCCGGGACAGGGGCTCGGGGAGCTGTTTTTT

size: NA
J: TRBJ2-7
V: TRBV6-5
D: TRBD1
CDR3: CASSYSGQGSYEQYF
DNA: TGTGCCAGCAGTTACTCTGGACAGGGATCCTACGAGCAGTACTTC

size: few
J: TRBJ1-5
V: TRBV19
D: NA
CDR3: CASRPRNSNQPQHF
DNA: TGTGCCAGTAGGCCCAGGAATAGCAATCAGCCCCAGCATTTT

size: NA
J: TRBJ2-2
V: TRBV10-3
D: NA
CDR3: CAISEGTPNTGELFF
DNA: TGTGCCATCAGTGAAGGGACACCAAACACCGGGGAGCTGTTTTTT

size: NA
J: TRBJ1-3
V: TRBV5-6
D: NA
CDR3: CASSLVQVGNTIYF
DNA: TGTGCCAGCAGCTTGGTGCAGGTTGGAAACACCATATATTTT

size: NA
J: TRBJ2-5
V: TRBV6-5
D: TRBD1
CDR3: CASSYLGQARTQYF
DNA: TGTGCCAGCAGTTACCTGGGACAGGCGAGAACCCAGTACTTC

size: NA
J: TRBJ1-2
V: TRBV14
D: NA
CDR3: CASSQALLRGDLRGYTF
DNA: TGTGCCAGCAGCCAAGCCCTCCTCAGGGGCGATTTGAGAGGCTACACCTTC

size: NA
J: TRBJ1-6
V: TRBV6-6
D: TRBD1
CDR3: CASRRTGADNSPLHF
DNA: TGTGCCAGCAGGCGGACAGGGGCTGATAATTCACCCCTCCACTTT

size: NA
J: TRBJ1-1
V: TRBV19
D: NA
CDR3: CASRPWQNTEAFF
DNA: TGTGCCAGTAGGCCCTGGCAGAACACTGAAGCTTTCTTT

size: NA
J: TRBJ1-2
V: TRBV7-2
D: TRBD1
CDR3: CASSLGTGTGDGYTF
DNA: TGTGCCAGCAGCTTAGGGACCGGGACAGGGGATGGCTACACCTTC

size: NA
J: TRBJ1-5
V: TRBV7-8
D: NA
CDR3: CASSPGPRQVSQRCYQPQHF
DNA: TGTGCCAGCAGCCCCGGGCCCCGACAGGTAAGTCAGCGGTGCTATCAGCCCCAGCATTTT

size: NA
J: TRBJ2-7
V: TRBV29-1
D: TRBD2
CDR3: CSVYAGGGYEQYF
DNA: TGCAGCGTTTACGCGGGAGGAGGCTACGAGCAGTACTTC

size: NA
J: TRBJ2-7
V: TRBV11-3
D: NA
CDR3: CASSLGPGRVHEQYF
DNA: TGTGCCAGCAGCCTAGGACCCGGGCGGGTCCACGAGCAGTACTTC

size: once
J: TRBJ1-2
V: TRBV6-1
D: TRBD1
CDR3: CASSATGQVSFYGYTF
DNA: TGTGCCAGCAGTGCCACGGGACAGGTCTCTTTCTATGGCTACACCTTC

size: once
J: TRBJ2-3
V: TRBV30
D: TRBD1
CDR3: CAWSVGDRDTDTQYF
DNA: TGTGCCTGGAGTGTTGGGGACAGGGACACAGATACGCAGTATTTT

size: NA
J: TRBJ2-2
V: TRBV2
D: NA
CDR3: CASLQGTNTGELFF
DNA: TGTGCCAGCCTACAGGGAACGAACACCGGGGAGCTGTTTTTT

size: NA
J: TRBJ1-5
V: TRBV7-2
D: TRBD1
CDR3: CASSPFQDRADQPQHF
DNA: TGTGCCAGCAGCCCATTCCAGGACAGGGCCGATCAGCCCCAGCATTTT